What follows are 14 T cell receptor beta chains derived from one specimen sequenced in a study of OX40 agonist ivuxolimab in advanced cancers. The assay was immunoSEQ multiplex PCR, and TCRdb's table has in-frame clones only and misses some. The table includes about 61,000 clones, around 92% detected once. The starting material was CD4+ or CD8+ T cells sorted from blood, obtained in a trial of the OX40 agonist ivuxolimab. The receptor set was obtained from an adult with an advanced solid tumor such as melanoma, head and neck, liver or kidney cancer.

The chain joins TRBV28 to TRBJ1-1, with D unclear. Per germline, CDR1 MDHEN and CDR2 SYDVKM. V was trimmed by 2 bases and J by 0 bases, leaving 7 bases between them. The CDR3 runs 14 residues. In nucleotides, the CDR3 is TGTGCCAGCAGTTTAGGACTTCTGAACACTGAAGCTTTCTTT. Translated: CASSLGLLNTEAFF. The full variable domain, in which reference TRBV28 and TRBJ1-1 provide the parts outside the CDR3, is DVKVTQSSRYLVKRTGEKVFLECVQDMDHENMFWYRQDPGLGLRLIYFSYDVKMKEKGDIPEGYSVSREKKERFSLILESASTNQTSMYLCASSLGLLNTEAFFGQGTRLTVV.

The CDR3 nucleotides read TGTGCCAGCAGTGGGGACAGGACACTAGGCGATGGCTACACCTTC. It translates to CASSGDRTLGDGYTF. The chain carries TRBV2 and TRBJ1-2, with TRBD1 identical over 8 bases. This CDR3 has 15 residues. V shed 4 bases, J shed 6 bases, and the junction held 10 bases outside the gene matches. CDR1 SNHLY and CDR2 FYNNEI come from the germline V gene.

This chain joins TRBV7-2 and TRBJ1-2, with 9 bases matching TRBD1. This CDR3 has 14 amino acids. The germline V gene has CDR1 SGHTA and CDR2 FQGNSA. The V and J ends lost 5 bases and 4 bases, in that order; junction bases with no gene match: 5. The CDR3 loop is CASSPKTGGYGYTF. In DNA, the CDR3 is TGTGCCAGCAGCCCAAAGACAGGGGGCTATGGCTACACCTTC.

The genes are TRBV28 and TRBJ2-1; 11 nucleotides agree with TRBD2. The CDR3 runs 15 residues. CDR1 MDHEN and CDR2 SYDVKM come from the germline V gene. The V gene end was trimmed by 5 bases and the J gene end by 2 bases; junction bases not matched to a gene: 2. DNA for the CDR3: TGTGCCAGCAGTCAACTAGCGGGGGCCTACAATGAGCAGTTCTTC. This translates into CASSQLAGAYNEQFF.

This clone was recorded only once. The chain employs TRBV28 and TRBJ2-1; tentatively, D is TRBD1 or TRBD2 (5 bases each). The germline V gene has CDR1 MDHEN and CDR2 SYDVKM. This CDR3 region has 11 residues. V gave up 5 bases and J gave up 9 bases, with 8 bases separating them. The CDR3 bases are TGTGCCAGCAGTCCCGGGACTGAGCAGTTCTTC. This translates into CASSPGTEQFF.

V and J are TRBV9 and TRBJ2-3, with 8 positions matching TRBD2. In germline, CDR1 is SGDLS, CDR2 YYNGEE. Losses at the gene ends were 0 bases for V and 0 bases for J; bases not matched to a gene: 6. This CDR3 contains 17 residues. In DNA form, the CDR3 reads TGTGCCAGCAGCGTAGTGGGTGCGGGAGGTAGCACAGATACGCAGTATTTT. Translated, it gives CASSVVGAGGSTDTQYF.

V gene TRBV6-5 combines with J gene TRBJ1-2; D unclear. Germline loops: CDR1 MNHEY, CDR2 SVGAGI. This CDR3 has 13 amino acids. Between the trimmed V and J ends, which lost 10 bases and 3 bases, there was a span of 15 bases. DNA of the CDR3: TGTGCCACCTTTATTGGGTTCTACTATGGCTACACCTTC. Translating it yields CATFIGFYYGYTF.

The chain has TRBV4-1 and TRBJ1-2; unclear D gene. This CDR3 comprises 14 residues. Germline lookup yields CDR1 MGHRA and CDR2 YSYEKL. Trimming took 0 bases from V and 2 from J, leaving 7 bases between them. The CDR3 nucleotides read TGCGCCAGCAGCCAAGAGACGGGGAACTATGGCTACACCTTC. It yields the protein CASSQETGNYGYTF.

The V and J genes are TRBV4-3 and TRBJ2-1; D unresolved. CDR3 size: 16 residues. Trimming stripped 0 bases from V and 1 base from J, with 10 bases between. Germline values: CDR1 LGHNA, CDR2 YSLEER. The CDR3: CASSQDYPGSYNEQFF. CDR3 coding DNA: TGCGCCAGCAGCCAAGATTATCCGGGTTCCTACAATGAGCAGTTCTTC.

Within the sample, this clone is medium-sized (0.01 to 0.1%). This chain connects TRBV28 to TRBJ1-1; 7 positions match TRBD1. Germline loops: CDR1 MDHEN, CDR2 SYDVKM. V lost 5 bases and J lost 4; bases outside the gene matches: 7. The CDR3 runs 14 residues. CDR3 DNA sequence: TGTGCCAGCAGTCCCTACAGGGGTGGCACTGAAGCTTTCTTT. Translating it yields CASSPYRGGTEAFF.

V is TRBV5-1 and J is TRBJ2-3; 13 nucleotides line up with TRBD2. J gave up 5 bases and V 1 base, and 1 base lay outside the gene matches. Looked up from germline, CDR1 is SGHRS and CDR2 is YFSETQ. This CDR3 region has 15 residues. CDR3 nucleotides: TGCGCCAGCAGCTTGTGGACTAGCGGGAGAGATACGCAGTATTTT. Amino acid sequence: CASSLWTSGRDTQYF.

The chain links TRBV6-4 to TRBJ1-5; D is ambiguous. The CDR3 contains 17 residues. The germline gives CDR1 MRHNA, CDR2 SNTAGT. V lost 0 bases, J lost 0 bases, and 12 bases lay in between. The CDR3 DNA reads as TGTGCCAGCAGTGACTCGACGGGCGCTTATAGCAATCAGCCCCAGCATTTT. It encodes CASSDSTGAYSNQPQHF.

V gene TRBV15 combines with J gene TRBJ1-5; D may be TRBD1 (6 bases). Germline assignment: CDR1 LNHNV and CDR2 YYDKDF (reference sequence). V was shortened by 5 bases and J by 6 bases, with 17 bases between the two germline ends. The CDR3 length is 15 residues. The CDR3 nucleotides are TGTGCCACCAGCGGGGGGACACTCGGCGGTCAGCCCCAGCATTTT. Amino acids: CATSGGTLGGQPQHF.

The chain has TRBV4-2 and TRBJ1-1, with 7 positions matching TRBD1. This CDR3 is built from 13 residues. The J segment lost 4 bases and the V segment lost 2 bases, leaving 1 base of the junction unmatched. Germline CDR1 reads LGHNA; CDR2 reads YNFKEQ. Written as DNA, the CDR3 is TGTGCCAGCAGCCAACGACAGGGCACTGAAGCTTTCTTT. As protein: CASSQRQGTEAFF.